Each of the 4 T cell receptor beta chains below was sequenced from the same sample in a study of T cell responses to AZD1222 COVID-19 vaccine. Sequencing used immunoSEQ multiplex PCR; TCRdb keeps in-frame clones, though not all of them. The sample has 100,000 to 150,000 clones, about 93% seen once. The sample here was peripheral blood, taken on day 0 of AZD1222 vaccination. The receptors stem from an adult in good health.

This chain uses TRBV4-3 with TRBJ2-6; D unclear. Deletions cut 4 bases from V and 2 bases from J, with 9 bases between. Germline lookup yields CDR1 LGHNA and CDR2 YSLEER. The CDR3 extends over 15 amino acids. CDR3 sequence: CASSRVQAGANVLTF. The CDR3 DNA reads TGCGCCAGCAGCCGCGTGCAGGCTGGGGCCAACGTCCTGACTTTC.

The CDR3 nucleotides are TGTGCCACCAGCAGAGATCGGACAAGAGGGGATGAAAAACTGTTTTTT. Its protein is CATSRDRTRGDEKLFF. This chain connects TRBV15 to TRBJ1-4, with D tentatively TRBD1 (5 bases). Germline V lookup: CDR1 LNHNV, CDR2 YYDKDF (reference sequence). Trimming shortened V by 0 bases and J by 6 bases, and 14 bases separated the two germline ends. This CDR3 comprises 16 residues.

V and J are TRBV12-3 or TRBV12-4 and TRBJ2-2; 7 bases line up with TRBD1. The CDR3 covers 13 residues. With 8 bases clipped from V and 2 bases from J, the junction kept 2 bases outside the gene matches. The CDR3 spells CASYRGNTGELFF. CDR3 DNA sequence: TGTGCCAGCTACAGGGGAAACACCGGGGAGCTGTTTTTT.

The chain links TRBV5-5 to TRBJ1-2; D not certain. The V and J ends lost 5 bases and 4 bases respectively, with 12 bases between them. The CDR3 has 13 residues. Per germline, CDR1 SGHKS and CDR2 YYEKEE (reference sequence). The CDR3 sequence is CASRRDPTYGYTF. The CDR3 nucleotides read TGTGCCAGCAGACGAGACCCGACCTATGGCTACACCTTC.